One sample yielded the 28 T cell receptor beta chains listed below, sequenced in a study of blood T cell repertoires in COVID-19. Using immunoSEQ multiplex PCR, the repertoire was profiled, and TCRdb retains in-frame clones only, with some absent. The sample consists of roughly 36,000 clones, just under 95% of them appearing once. The sequenced sample was peripheral blood. Receptor source: a human donor with active COVID-19. The donor label of this sample is uncertain.

V and J are TRBV12-3 or TRBV12-4 and TRBJ1-2, with a weak D call TRBD1 (6 bases). The CDR3 has 13 residues. Between the trimmed V and J ends, which lost 6 bases and 8 bases, there was a span of 16 bases. The CDR3 nucleotides read TGTGCCAGCAGCCCAACAGGGCCGACCGGCTACACCTTC. This gives the protein CASSPTGPTGYTF.

The chain employs TRBV7-9 and TRBJ1-2; D uncertain. Germline V gives CDR1 SEHNR, CDR2 FQNEAQ (reference sequence). This CDR3 contains 11 residues. The V end was cut by 5 bases, the J end by 6 bases, with 7 bases between. As DNA, the CDR3 is TGTGCCAGCAGCGATCAGAATGGCTACACCTTC. Translation: CASSDQNGYTF.

The chain couples TRBV19 to TRBJ2-7, with 8 bases lining up with TRBD1. Germline values: CDR1 LNHDA, CDR2 SQIVND (reference sequence). V was pared by 9 bases and J by 2 bases, with 9 bases of the junction left unmatched. This CDR3 contains 14 residues. In DNA, the CDR3 is TGTGCCAGCACTATCGGACAGGGAACCTACGAGCAGTACTTC. Amino acid sequence: CASTIGQGTYEQYF. Drawing the rest from reference TRBV19 and TRBJ2-7, the complete variable domain is DGGITQSPKYLFRKEGQNVTLSCEQNLNHDAMYWYRQDPGQGLRLIYYSQIVNDFQKGDIAEGYSVSREKKESFPLTVTSAQKNPTAFYLCASTIGQGTYEQYFGPGTRLTVT.

In DNA form, the CDR3 reads TGTGCCAGCAGTTACCGACAGGTACAAGAGACCCAGTACTTC. The encoded protein is CASSYRQVQETQYF. V and J are TRBV6-5 and TRBJ2-5; D is possibly TRBD1 (6 bases). Germline loops: CDR1 MNHEY, CDR2 SVGAGI. Trimming left V 2 bases short and J 2 bases short, with 9 bases between. The CDR3 runs 14 residues.

The V gene is TRBV5-1, the J gene TRBJ2-5; the D gene is possibly TRBD2 (5 bases). The CDR3 has 15 amino acids. Germline CDR1 reads SGHRS; CDR2 reads YFSETQ. Deletions cut 0 bases from V and 3 bases from J, with 12 bases between. CDR3 sequence: CASSLARTGEETQYF. In nucleotides, the CDR3 is TGCGCCAGCAGCTTGGCACGGACTGGTGAAGAGACCCAGTACTTC.

The rearrangement links TRBV21-1 to TRBJ2-1; TRBD1, the D gene given by the table, was not confirmed from the DNA. TRBV21-1 is designated a pseudogene. The CDR3 is 20 amino acids. CDR3 region: CASSMRVTGTGEGGYNEQFF. CDR3 DNA sequence: TGTGCCAGCAGCATGAGGGTAACCGGGACAGGGGAAGGAGGGTACAATGAGCAGTTCTTC.

This chain connects TRBV5-1 to TRBJ2-7; D not resolved. The CDR3 covers 13 residues. Per the germline V gene, CDR1 is SGHRS and CDR2 is YFSETQ. V shed 4 bases and J shed 7 bases, with 15 bases lying between them. CDR3 sequence: CASSQATSGEQYF. The CDR3, as DNA: TGCGCCAGCAGCCAGGCGACGAGTGGGGAGCAGTACTTC. Full variable domain (outside the CDR3, taken from reference TRBV5-1 and TRBJ2-7): KAGVTQTPRYLIKTRGQQVTLSCSPISGHRSVSWYQQTPGQGLQFLFEYFSETQRNKGNFPGRFSGRQFSNSRSEMNVSTLELGDSALYLCASSQATSGEQYFGPGTRLTVT.

This clone was observed once. The CDR3 loop is CASSSRGYEQYF. The CDR3 bases are TGTGCCAGCAGCTCCAGGGGGTACGAGCAGTACTTC. This sequence joins TRBV5-4 and TRBJ2-7; TRBD1 matches 7 bases. J lost 4 bases, V lost 3 bases, and 1 base had no gene match. The CDR3 has 12 amino acids. CDR1 is SGHNT and CDR2 is YYREEE in the germline V gene (reference sequence).

J is TRBJ2-3 and V is TRBV18; D unresolved. Germline V gene lookup returns CDR1 KGHSH and CDR2 LQKENI. V was clipped by 4 bases and J by 6 bases, with 14 bases between them. The CDR3 is 14 amino acids. The CDR3 DNA reads as TGTGCCAGCTCACTCCGCCGCGACAAGGATACGCAGTATTTT. Translating it yields CASSLRRDKDTQYF.

The V and J genes are TRBV6-5 and TRBJ2-7; 8 positions match TRBD2. The ends lost 4 bases at V and 0 bases at J; junction bases unmatched: 5. Germline values: CDR1 MNHEY, CDR2 SVGAGI. This CDR3 spans 15 amino acids. The CDR3 sequence: CASSLTSGSSYEQYF. The CDR3 nucleotides read TGTGCCAGCAGTTTAACTAGCGGTAGCTCCTACGAGCAGTACTTC.

The chain uses TRBV3-1 (or the pseudogene TRBV3-2) and TRBJ1-3, with D perhaps TRBD1 (6 bases). The CDR3 totals 14 residues. Per the germline V gene, CDR1 is LGHDT and CDR2 is YNNKEL (reference sequence). V dropped 5 bases and J dropped 3 bases, with 11 bases sitting between them. The CDR3 loop is CASSASTGGNTIYF. Written as DNA, the CDR3 is TGTGCCAGCAGCGCGTCGACAGGTGGAAACACCATATATTTT.

The chain couples TRBV4-3 to TRBJ1-5, with TRBD1 matching 8 bases. V gave up 2 bases and J gave up 5 bases; unmatched junction bases: 2. The CDR3 has 14 residues. Germline CDR1 LGHNA, CDR2 YSLEER. The CDR3 loop is CASSQTGGHQPQHF. CDR3 DNA sequence: TGCGCCAGCAGCCAAACAGGGGGGCATCAGCCCCAGCATTTT.

The V gene is TRBV6-6, the J gene TRBJ1-6; TRBD1 might be the D (6 bases). The CDR3 covers 15 residues. Between the trimmed V and J ends, which lost 6 bases and 10 bases, there was a span of 19 bases. Germline CDR1 MNHNY, CDR2 SVGAGI (reference sequence). CDR3 DNA: TGTGCCAGCAGCCTTGTACAGGGTGGATCCTCACCCCTCCACTTT. Amino acid sequence: CASSLVQGGSSPLHF.

Here the CDR3 reads CASSFSPTSPTEAFF. As DNA, the CDR3 is TGTGCCAGCAGCTTTAGTCCGACTTCCCCAACTGAAGCTTTCTTT. The chain uses TRBV11-2 and TRBJ1-1; D is undetermined. CDR1 SGHAT and CDR2 FQNNGV come from the germline V gene. This CDR3 is 15 amino acids long. Trimming took 3 bases from V and 5 from J, leaving 16 bases between them.

The J gene is TRBJ1-1, the V gene TRBV5-1; 9 nucleotides match TRBD1. V gave up 2 bases and J gave up 5 bases; unmatched junction bases: 25. In germline, CDR1 is SGHRS, CDR2 YFSETQ. The length of the CDR3 is 21 residues. The CDR3 nucleotides are TGCGCCAGCAGCTTTGGTATTTTCGCGGACAGGGGCGGGGTGGGGAGGACTGAAGCTTTCTTT. Translated, it gives CASSFGIFADRGGVGRTEAFF.

This clone was observed a single time. The chain combines TRBV4-2 with TRBJ2-5; 10 nucleotides match TRBD2. Germline values: CDR1 LGHNA, CDR2 YNFKEQ. After removal of 3 bases from V and 5 bases from J, the junction contained 12 bases not matched to a gene. CDR3 size: 17 residues. CDR3: CASSQERQRGGLETQYF. For the CDR3, the DNA is TGTGCCAGCAGCCAGGAGCGGCAGCGGGGGGGCCTTGAGACCCAGTACTTC.

The chain is built from TRBV3-1 (or the pseudogene TRBV3-2) and TRBJ2-3; 10 nucleotides align to TRBD2. Germline V gene sequence: CDR1 LGHDT, CDR2 YNNKEL (reference sequence). Trimming removed 4 bases from V and 2 bases from J; junction bases left unmatched: 15. The CDR3 contains 19 residues. The CDR3, as DNA: TGTGCCAGCAGCCCCTCAAGGGCTAGCGGGGGCCGATACACAGATACGCAGTATTTT. It translates to CASSPSRASGGRYTDTQYF.

This chain connects TRBV5-8 to TRBJ1-4; 8 positions match TRBD1. Germline CDR1 is SGHTS and CDR2 is YDEGEE. Trimming took 4 bases from V and 8 from J; bases not matched to a gene: 13. The CDR3 has 16 amino acids. DNA of the CDR3: TGTGCCAGCAGCCCGAATGGCAGGGGGCTCGAGGAAAAACTGTTTTTT. It is translated as CASSPNGRGLEEKLFF.

The chain joins TRBV5-1 to TRBJ2-1, with 7 bases that match TRBD1. CDR1 and CDR2 (germline): SGHRS, YFSETQ. The CDR3 is made up of 15 amino acids. J lost 7 bases, V lost 0 bases, and 7 bases had no gene match. The CDR3 reads CASSLADRDVNEQFF. Here the CDR3 DNA reads TGCGCCAGCAGCTTGGCTGACAGGGATGTTAATGAGCAGTTCTTC.

The chain has TRBV5-4 and TRBJ1-2; 7 nucleotides match TRBD1. Germline lookup yields CDR1 SGHNT and CDR2 YYREEE (reference sequence). Losses at the gene ends were 7 bases for V and 1 base for J; bases not matched to a gene: 13. The CDR3 contains 16 residues. CDR3 bases: TGTGCCAGCGGGCGCAAGGGACAGATAGATAACTATGGCTACACCTTC. It codes for CASGRKGQIDNYGYTF.

This clone was detected only once. The rearrangement joins TRBV6-5 to TRBJ1-4, with 9 bases that match TRBD1. J lost 7 bases, V lost 5 bases, and 8 bases had no gene match. The length of the CDR3 is 15 residues. Germline V CDR1 and CDR2: MNHEY, SVGAGI. CDR3: CASSTTGTGFEKLFF. DNA of the CDR3: TGTGCCAGCAGTACAACCGGGACAGGGTTTGAAAAACTGTTTTTT.

V is TRBV10-3 and J is TRBJ2-5, with TRBD2 as a possible D gene (6 bases). Germline V gene sequence: CDR1 ENHRY, CDR2 SYGVKD. This CDR3 spans 15 amino acids. The ends were cut back, 3 bases at V and 4 bases at J, with 15 bases in the middle. The CDR3 DNA reads TGTGCCATCAGTGATATCTTGGGAGGAGGAGAGACCCAGTACTTC. This encodes CAISDILGGGETQYF.

This rearrangement joins TRBV7-2 to TRBJ1-2; maybe TRBD1 (6 bases). The CDR3 has 14 residues. Germline V gene lookup returns CDR1 SGHTA and CDR2 FQGNSA. V lost 8 bases and J 2 bases, leaving 15 bases between the germline ends. CDR3 in amino acids: CASRQETRNYGYTF. DNA of the CDR3: TGTGCCAGCCGACAGGAAACCAGGAACTATGGCTACACCTTC.

The chain couples TRBV12-3 or TRBV12-4 to TRBJ2-1; D possibly corresponds to TRBD2 (6 bases). V lost 2 bases and J 9 bases, leaving 8 bases between the germline ends. CDR3 length: 12 amino acids. The CDR3 region has the DNA TGTGCCAGCAGTTTACCAGCGGGTGAGCAGTTCTTC. Translating it yields CASSLPAGEQFF.

In its sample, this clone was seen once. The chain has TRBV3-1 (or the pseudogene TRBV3-2) and TRBJ2-3, with TRBD2 matching 11 bases. Germline loops: CDR1 LGHDT, CDR2 YNNKEL (reference sequence). The V gene end was trimmed by 2 bases and the J gene end by 7 bases; junction bases not matched to a gene: 8. The length of the CDR3 is 16 residues. The chain's CDR3 is CASSQSLAGGVNTQYF. The CDR3 nucleotides read TGTGCCAGCAGCCAATCGTTAGCGGGAGGGGTGAATACGCAGTATTTT.

This rearrangement joins TRBV3-1 (or the pseudogene TRBV3-2) to TRBJ1-6; TRBD1 agrees at 10 bases. The CDR3 extends over 15 amino acids. Germline CDR1 reads LGHDT; CDR2 reads YNNKEL (reference sequence). J lost 9 bases, V lost 3 bases, and 5 bases had no gene match. CDR3 in DNA: TGTGCCAGCAGCCAGGCGGGGACAGGGGTTTCACCCCTCCACTTT. Translating it yields CASSQAGTGVSPLHF.

This clone appeared once. V usage is TRBV5-1 and J usage is TRBJ2-1; TRBD2 is a possible D gene (5 bases). The CDR3 spans 14 residues. Germline values: CDR1 SGHRS, CDR2 YFSETQ. The germline V and J ends were trimmed by 0 bases and 8 bases, with 12 bases remaining between them. CDR3 DNA: TGCGCCAGCAGCTTGGGACTCGACGGGGATGAGCAGTTCTTC. It translates to CASSLGLDGDEQFF.

The chain links TRBV19 to TRBJ2-1; TRBD2 might be the D (7 bases). This CDR3 is built from 14 residues. V was clipped by 7 bases and J by 7 bases, with 17 bases between them. The germline V gene encodes CDR1 LNHDA and CDR2 SQIVND (reference sequence). Here the CDR3 reads CASTVRGANNEQFF. The DNA of the CDR3 is TGTGCCAGTACTGTTCGGGGGGCAAATAATGAGCAGTTCTTC.